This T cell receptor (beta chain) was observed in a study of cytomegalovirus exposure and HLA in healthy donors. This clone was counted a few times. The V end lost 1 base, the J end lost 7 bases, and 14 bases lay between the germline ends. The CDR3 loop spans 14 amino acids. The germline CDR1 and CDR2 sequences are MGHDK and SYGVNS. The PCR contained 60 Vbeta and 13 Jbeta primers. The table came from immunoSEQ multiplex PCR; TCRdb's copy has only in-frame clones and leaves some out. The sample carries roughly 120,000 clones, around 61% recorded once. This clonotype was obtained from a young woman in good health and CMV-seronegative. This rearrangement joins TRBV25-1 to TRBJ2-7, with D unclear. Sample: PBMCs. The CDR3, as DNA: TGTGCCAGCAGTGAATCAAGCTCCCCGTGGGAGCAGTACTTC. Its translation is CASSESSSPWEQYF.